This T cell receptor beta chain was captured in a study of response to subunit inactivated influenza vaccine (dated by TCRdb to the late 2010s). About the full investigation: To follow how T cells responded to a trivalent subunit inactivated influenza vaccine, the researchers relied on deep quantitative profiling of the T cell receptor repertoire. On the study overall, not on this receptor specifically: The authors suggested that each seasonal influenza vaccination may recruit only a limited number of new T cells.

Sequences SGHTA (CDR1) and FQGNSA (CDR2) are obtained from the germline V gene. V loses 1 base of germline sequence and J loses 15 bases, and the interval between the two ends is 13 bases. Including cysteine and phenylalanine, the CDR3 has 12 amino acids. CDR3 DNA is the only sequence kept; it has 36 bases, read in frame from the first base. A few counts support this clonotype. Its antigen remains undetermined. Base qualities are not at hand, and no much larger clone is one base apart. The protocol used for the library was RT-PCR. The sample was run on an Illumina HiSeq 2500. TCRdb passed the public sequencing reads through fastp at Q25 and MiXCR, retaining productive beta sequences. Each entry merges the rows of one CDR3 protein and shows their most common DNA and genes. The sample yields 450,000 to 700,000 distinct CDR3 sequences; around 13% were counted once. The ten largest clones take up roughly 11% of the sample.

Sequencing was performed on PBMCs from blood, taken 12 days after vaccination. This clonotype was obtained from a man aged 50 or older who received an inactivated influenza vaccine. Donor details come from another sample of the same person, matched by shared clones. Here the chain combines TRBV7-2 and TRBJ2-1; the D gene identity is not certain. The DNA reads TGTGCCAGCAGCTTAGAGGTGGCAGGTCGGTTCTTC. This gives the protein CASSLEVAGRFF.